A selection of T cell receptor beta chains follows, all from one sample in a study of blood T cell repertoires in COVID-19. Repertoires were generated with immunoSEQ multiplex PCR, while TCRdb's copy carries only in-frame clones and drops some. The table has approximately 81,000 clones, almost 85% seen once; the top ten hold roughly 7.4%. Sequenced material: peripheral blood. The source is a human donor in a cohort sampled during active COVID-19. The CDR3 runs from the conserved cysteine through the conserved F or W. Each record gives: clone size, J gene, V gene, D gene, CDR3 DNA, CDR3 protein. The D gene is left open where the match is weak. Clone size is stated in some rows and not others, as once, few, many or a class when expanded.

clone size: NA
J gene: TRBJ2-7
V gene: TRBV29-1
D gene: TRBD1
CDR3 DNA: TGCAGCGTTGCCCCGGGACAGTCCTACGAGCAGTACTTC
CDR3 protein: CSVAPGQSYEQYF

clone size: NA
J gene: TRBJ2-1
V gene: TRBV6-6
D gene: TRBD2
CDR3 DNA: TGTGCCAGCACGGGACTAGCGGGGGGGGTCAGGAATGAGCAGTTCTTC
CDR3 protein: CASTGLAGGVRNEQFF

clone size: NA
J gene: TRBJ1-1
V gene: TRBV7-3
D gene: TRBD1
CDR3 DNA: TGTGCCAGCAGCCCGGGACAGGGAGGAACTGAAGCTTTCTTT
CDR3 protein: CASSPGQGGTEAFF

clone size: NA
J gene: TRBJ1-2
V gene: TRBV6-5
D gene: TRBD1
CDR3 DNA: TGTGCCAGCAGTCCCGGGACAGGGGCCTTCTATGGCTACACCTTC
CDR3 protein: CASSPGTGAFYGYTF

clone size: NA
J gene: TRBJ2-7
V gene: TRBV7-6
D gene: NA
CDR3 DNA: TGTGCCAGCAGCTTAGCCGGGAGCAGGACAACTTCCTACGAGCAGTACTTC
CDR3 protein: CASSLAGSRTTSYEQYF

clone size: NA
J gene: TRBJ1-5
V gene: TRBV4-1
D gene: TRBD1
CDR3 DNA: TGCGCCAGCAGCCAAGCGGACAGGGCCACGAATCAGCCCCAGCATTTT
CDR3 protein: CASSQADRATNQPQHF

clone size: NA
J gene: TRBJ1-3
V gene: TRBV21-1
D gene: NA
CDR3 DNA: TGTGCCAGTAGGTGGGGAAAGGGGCCCGGAAACACCATATATTTT
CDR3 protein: CASRWGKGPGNTIYF

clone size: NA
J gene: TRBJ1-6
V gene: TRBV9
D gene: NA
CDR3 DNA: TGTGCCAGCAGCGTAGGCACGGACAGCAATTCACCCCTCCACTTT
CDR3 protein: CASSVGTDSNSPLHF

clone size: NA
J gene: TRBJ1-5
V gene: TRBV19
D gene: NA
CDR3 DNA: TGTGCCAGTAGTATAAAGGCAGGGATTTATCAGCCCCAGCATTTT
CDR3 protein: CASSIKAGIYQPQHF

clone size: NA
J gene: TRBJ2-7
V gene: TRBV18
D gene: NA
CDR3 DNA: TGTGCCAGCTCACCACCCGCGGGCCCCTACGAGCAGTACTTC
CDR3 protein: CASSPPAGPYEQYF

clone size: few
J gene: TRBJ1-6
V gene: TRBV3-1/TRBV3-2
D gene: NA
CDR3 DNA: TGTGCCAGCAGCCCCGGGGGAACCTATAATTCACCCCTCCACTTT
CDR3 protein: CASSPGGTYNSPLHF

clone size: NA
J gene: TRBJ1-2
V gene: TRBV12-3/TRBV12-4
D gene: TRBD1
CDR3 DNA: TGTGCCAGCAGTCCCCAGGGGGTAAGAAGTAGCGCCTTC
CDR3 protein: CASSPQGVRSSAF

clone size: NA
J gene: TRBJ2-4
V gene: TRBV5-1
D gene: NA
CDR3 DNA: TGCGCCAGCAGCTTGGCCCACAGAGAAAACATTCAGTACTTC
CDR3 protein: CASSLAHRENIQYF

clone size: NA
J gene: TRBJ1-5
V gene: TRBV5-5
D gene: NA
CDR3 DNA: TGTGCCAGCAGCTTGGCGGGGGGCAATCAGCCCCAGCATTTT
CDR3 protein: CASSLAGGNQPQHF

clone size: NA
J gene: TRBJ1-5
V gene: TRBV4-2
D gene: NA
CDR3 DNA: TGTGCCAGCAGCCAAGAGGACACTTTCAATCAGCCCCAGCATTTT
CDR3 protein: CASSQEDTFNQPQHF

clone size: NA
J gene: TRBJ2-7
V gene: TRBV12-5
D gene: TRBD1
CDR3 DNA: TGTGCTAGTGGTCCCCGGGACAGGGCCTACGAGCAGTACTTC
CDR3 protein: CASGPRDRAYEQYF

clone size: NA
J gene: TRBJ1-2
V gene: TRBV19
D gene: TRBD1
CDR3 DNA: TGTGCCACCACAGGGACAGGGGGCACCTCCTATGGCTACACCTTC
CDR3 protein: CATTGTGGTSYGYTF

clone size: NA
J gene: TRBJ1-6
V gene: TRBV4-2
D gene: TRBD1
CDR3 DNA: TGTGCCAGCAGCCAAGCAGGGGGCGATTCACCCCTCCACTTT
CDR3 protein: CASSQAGGDSPLHF

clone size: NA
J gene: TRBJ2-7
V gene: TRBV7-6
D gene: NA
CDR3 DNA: TGTGCCAGCAGCTTAGCCATCAGTTACGAGCAGTACTTC
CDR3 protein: CASSLAISYEQYF

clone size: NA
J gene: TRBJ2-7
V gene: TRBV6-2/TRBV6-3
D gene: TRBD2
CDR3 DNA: TGTGCCAGCAGTTACGGCAATAGCGGGGGGTTGAACGAGCAGTACTTC
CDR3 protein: CASSYGNSGGLNEQYF

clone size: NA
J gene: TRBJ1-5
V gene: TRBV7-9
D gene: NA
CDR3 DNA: TGTGCCAGCAGCTTAGCAGCAGGGGACACCAATCAGCCCCAGCATTTT
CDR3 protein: CASSLAAGDTNQPQHF

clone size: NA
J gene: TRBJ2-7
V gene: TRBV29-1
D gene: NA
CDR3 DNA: TGCAGCGTTCTAGGTTTAGGCGGCTACGAGCAGTACTTC
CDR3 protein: CSVLGLGGYEQYF

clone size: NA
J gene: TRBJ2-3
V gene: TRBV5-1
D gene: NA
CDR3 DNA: TGCGCCAGCAACACGCGGGGGCCCACAGATACGCAGTATTTT
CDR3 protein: CASNTRGPTDTQYF

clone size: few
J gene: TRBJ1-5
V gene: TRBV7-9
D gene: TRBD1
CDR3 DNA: TGTGCCAGCAGCGGGGGAACCGGACAGGGGAACAGTCAGCCCCAGCATTTT
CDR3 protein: CASSGGTGQGNSQPQHF

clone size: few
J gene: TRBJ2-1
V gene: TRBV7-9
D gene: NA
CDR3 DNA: TGTGCCAGCAGCACCAGTGACAATGAGCAGTTCTTC
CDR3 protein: CASSTSDNEQFF

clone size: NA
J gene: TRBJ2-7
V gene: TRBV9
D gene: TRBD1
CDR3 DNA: TGTGCCAGTCTCCACTCCGGGACAGGCTCCTACGAGCAGTACTTC
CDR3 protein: CASLHSGTGSYEQYF

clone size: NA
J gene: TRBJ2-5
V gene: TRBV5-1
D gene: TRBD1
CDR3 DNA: TGCGCCAGCAGGACAGGGACCCAAGAGACCCAGTACTTC
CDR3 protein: CASRTGTQETQYF

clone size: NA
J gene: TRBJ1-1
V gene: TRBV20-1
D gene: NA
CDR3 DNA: TGCAGTGCTAGTCGCGACAGGAACACTGAAGCTTTCTTT
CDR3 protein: CSASRDRNTEAFF

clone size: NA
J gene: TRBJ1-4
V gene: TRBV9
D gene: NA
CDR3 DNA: TGTGCCAGCAGCCAATTAGATGAAAAACTGTTTTTT
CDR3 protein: CASSQLDEKLFF

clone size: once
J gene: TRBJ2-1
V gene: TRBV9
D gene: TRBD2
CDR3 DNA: TGTGCCAGCAGCGTCGGGACTAGCGGGGCATCTATTGAGCAGTTCTTC
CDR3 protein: CASSVGTSGASIEQFF

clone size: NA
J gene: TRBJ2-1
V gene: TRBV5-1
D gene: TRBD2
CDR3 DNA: TGCGCCAGCAGCTTCGTAGCGGGGGGGCACAATGAGCAGTTCTTC
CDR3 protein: CASSFVAGGHNEQFF

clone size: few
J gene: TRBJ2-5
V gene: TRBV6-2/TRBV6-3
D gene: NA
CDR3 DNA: TGTGCCAGCAGTTACTCGCCTAGCGAATGGGAGACCCAGTACTTC
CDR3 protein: CASSYSPSEWETQYF

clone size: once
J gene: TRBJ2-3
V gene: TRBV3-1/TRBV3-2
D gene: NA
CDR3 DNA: TGTGCCAGCAGCCAAGGACTGACGTACACAGATACGCAGTATTTT
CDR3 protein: CASSQGLTYTDTQYF

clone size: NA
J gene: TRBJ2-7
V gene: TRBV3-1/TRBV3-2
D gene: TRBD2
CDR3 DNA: TGTGCCAGCAGCCGACTAGCGGGGGTTGAGATGGGCGAGCAGTACTTC
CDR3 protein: CASSRLAGVEMGEQYF

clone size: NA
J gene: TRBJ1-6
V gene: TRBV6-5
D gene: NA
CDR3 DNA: TGTGCCACCAGTCAGGGCCGCTCCTATAATTCACCCCTCCACTTT
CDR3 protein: CATSQGRSYNSPLHF

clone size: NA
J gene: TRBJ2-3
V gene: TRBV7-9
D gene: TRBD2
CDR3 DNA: TGTGCCAGCAGCATAGCGGGGGGGGCCACAGATACGCAGTATTTT
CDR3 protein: CASSIAGGATDTQYF

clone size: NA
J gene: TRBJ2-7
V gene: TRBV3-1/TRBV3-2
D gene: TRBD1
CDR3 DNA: TGTGCCAGCAGCCAAGCCGGGACAGGGTTTTCCTACGAGCAGTACTTC
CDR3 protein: CASSQAGTGFSYEQYF

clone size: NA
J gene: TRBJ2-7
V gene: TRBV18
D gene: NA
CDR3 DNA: TGTGCCAGCTCACCTTTCTCACAGACCAGCTCCTACGAGCAGTACTTC
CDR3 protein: CASSPFSQTSSYEQYF

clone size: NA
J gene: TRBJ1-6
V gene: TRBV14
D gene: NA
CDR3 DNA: TGTGCCAGCAGCCAACAGGGTTGGTCCTATAATTCACCCCTCCACTTT
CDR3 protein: CASSQQGWSYNSPLHF

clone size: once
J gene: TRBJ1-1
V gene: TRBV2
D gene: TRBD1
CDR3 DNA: TGTGCCAGCAGCCCCGAAGGACAGGGATTGGGCACTGAAGCTTTCTTT
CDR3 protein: CASSPEGQGLGTEAFF

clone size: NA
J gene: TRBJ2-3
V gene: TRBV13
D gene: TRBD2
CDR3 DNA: TGTGCCAGCAGCACCAATGGACTAGCGGGGTCAGCAGATACGCAGTATTTT
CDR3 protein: CASSTNGLAGSADTQYF

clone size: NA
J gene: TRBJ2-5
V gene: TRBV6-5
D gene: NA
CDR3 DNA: TGTGCCAGCAGTCAGGGAAGGGAGACCCAGTACTTC
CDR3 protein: CASSQGRETQYF

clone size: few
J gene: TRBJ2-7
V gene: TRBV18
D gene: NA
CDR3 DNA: TGTGCCAGCTCATCGGGAGACACCTACGAGCAGTACTTC
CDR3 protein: CASSSGDTYEQYF

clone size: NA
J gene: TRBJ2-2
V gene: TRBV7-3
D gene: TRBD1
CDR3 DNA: TGTGCCAGCAGCTTAGACAGGGGGGATGCCGGGGAGCTGTTTTTT
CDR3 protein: CASSLDRGDAGELFF

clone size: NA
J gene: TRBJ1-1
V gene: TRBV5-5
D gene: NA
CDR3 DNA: TGTGCCAGCAGCTTGTTTACAGGGTCGAACACTGAAGCTTTCTTT
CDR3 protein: CASSLFTGSNTEAFF

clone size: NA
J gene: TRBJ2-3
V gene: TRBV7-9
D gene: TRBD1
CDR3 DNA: TGTGCCAGCAGCCTAGGGGACAGAGCCACAGATACGCAGTATTTT
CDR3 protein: CASSLGDRATDTQYF

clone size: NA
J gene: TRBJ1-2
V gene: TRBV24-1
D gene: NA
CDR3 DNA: TGTGCCACCAGTGATCAGGGGTCAAGCTATGGCTACACCTTC
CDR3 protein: CATSDQGSSYGYTF

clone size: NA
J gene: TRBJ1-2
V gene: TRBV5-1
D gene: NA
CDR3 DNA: TGCGCCAGCAGCTTGGACAGGCCGTCTCCTGGCTACACCTTC
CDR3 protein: CASSLDRPSPGYTF

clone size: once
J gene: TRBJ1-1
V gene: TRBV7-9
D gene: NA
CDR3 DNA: TGTGCCAGCAGCGCCTCGTCCGGTTCTGAAGCTTTCTTT
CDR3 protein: CASSASSGSEAFF

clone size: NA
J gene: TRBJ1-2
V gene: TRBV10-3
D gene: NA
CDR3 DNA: TGTGCCATCAGGGAGGGGCGCCCCTATGGCTACACCTTC
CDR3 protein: CAIREGRPYGYTF

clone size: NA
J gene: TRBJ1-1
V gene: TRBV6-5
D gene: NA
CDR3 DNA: TGTGCCAGCAGGCCGGACACAACCGCAAACACTGAAGCTTTCTTT
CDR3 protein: CASRPDTTANTEAFF

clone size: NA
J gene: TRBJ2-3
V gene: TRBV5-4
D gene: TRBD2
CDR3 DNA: TGTGCCAGCAGCGCGACTAGCGCCGATACGCAGTATTTT
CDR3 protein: CASSATSADTQYF

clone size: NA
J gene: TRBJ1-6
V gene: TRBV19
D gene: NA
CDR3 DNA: TGTGCCAGTAGTGACAGATATTCACCCCTCCACTTT
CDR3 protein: CASSDRYSPLHF